This T cell receptor beta chain stems from a study of CD8 T cells in ankylosing spondylitis. Study-level points and caveats: Within peripheral blood, clones linked to disease were CD8+ and relatively rare. Roughly eight highly homologous variants made up a TCR beta motif that seemed to typify ankylosing spondylitis blood.

V was clipped by 2 bases and J by 9 bases; unmatched bases: 12. The germline V gene has CDR1 SGHVS and CDR2 FQNEAQ. The CDR3 is made up of 16 amino acids. Concerning this clonotype: Antigen: not known.

Quantitative 5'-RACE with molecular barcodes was used to make the TCR beta libraries. TCRdb analysed the 5' RACE reads with MiXCR anew, one entry per CDR3 protein. This sample yields about 400,000 distinct CDR3 sequences, of which 20% to 25% are seen a single time; about a sixth belongs to the top ten. This receptor was taken from a male donor with ankylosing spondylitis. The chain combines TRBV7-8 with TRBJ1-5, with 8 bases identical to TRBD1. The specimen was blood, either unsorted or a sorted T cell fraction (not recorded which). The CDR3: CASSLMGTGGKLPQHF. The CDR3 DNA follows: TGTGCCAGCAGCTTAATGGGGACAGGTGGAAAATTGCCCCAGCATTTT.